This TCR beta chain was documented in a study of T cell responses to AZD1222 COVID-19 vaccine. Turning to the study itself: Pooled samples include second doses given at about 4 or 12 weeks. General study results and limits: An increase in Spike-specific TCR breadth and depth was observed after two AZD1222 doses. Possibly, clonal diversity was underestimated; donors were largely white British and included more females.

This clone was observed a single time. What it recognizes is unknown. The J segment lost 0 bases and the V segment lost 6 bases, leaving 3 bases of the junction unmatched. Per the germline V gene, CDR1 is LNHDA and CDR2 is SQIVND (reference sequence). CDR3 length: 16 amino acids. Only in-frame clones appear in the TCRdb table, and some are missing; sequencing was by immunoSEQ multiplex PCR. The sample contains about 140,000 clones, 75% to 90% of which appear only once. This chain links TRBV19 with TRBJ2-3; 13 bases map to TRBD2. The sequencing used peripheral blood, collected on day 0 of AZD1222 vaccination. This clonotype was obtained from an adult in good health. The CDR3 protein is CASRRLAGGSTDTQYF. The CDR3 DNA reads as TGTGCCAGTAGGAGACTAGCGGGGGGTAGCACAGATACGCAGTATTTT.